This T cell receptor (beta chain) emerged from a study of blood T cell repertoires in COVID-19. Study context: Sources were T cells, B-cell-depleted T cells, or PBMCs; the material itself was cDNA or gDNA.

Original data processing: For nucleated cells, counts were estimated from reference gene primer amplification. Profiled with immunoSEQ multiplex PCR; TCRdb holds only in-frame clones, not every one. V and J calls and clone size are as listed in that table; D and trimming were resolved from the DNA. Among about 62,000 clones, approximately 92% were seen once, and the ten largest hold approximately 5%. The J segment lost 5 bases and the V segment lost 4 bases, leaving 2 bases of the junction unmatched. This CDR3 comprises 13 residues. Germline V gene data show CDR1 as MRHNA and CDR2 as SNTAGT. The gene calls are TRBV6-4 and TRBJ1-1; 9 bases are shared with TRBD1. The source is a human donor in a cohort sampled during active COVID-19. The material sequenced was peripheral blood. CDR3 protein: CASSGTGETEAFF. The CDR3 nucleotides are TGTGCCAGCAGTGGGACAGGGGAGACTGAAGCTTTCTTT.